This T cell receptor beta chain was recovered during a study of blood T cells in healthy people across ages. Extracted total RNA amounted to at least 5.5 micrograms for each sample. Germline CDR1 MNHEY, CDR2 SMNVEV (reference sequence). This CDR3 region has 18 residues. V dropped 2 bases and J dropped 0; count of bases not matched to a gene: 10. A second PCR of 7 to 11 cycles used a sample-barcoded 5' primer and a J-beta primer mix. MiXCR, run by TCRdb on the 5' RACE reads, gives a single entry per CDR3 protein. The sample has some 750,000 distinct CDR3 sequences; 20% to 25% are singletons. The clonotype was recovered from a man in his 70s in good health. The J gene is TRBJ2-7, the V gene TRBV27; 10 bases are shared with TRBD2. Sequencing used blood. The DNA of the CDR3 is TGTGCCAGCAGTTTAATCTCCCACTTAGCGGGGGGCTCCTACGAGCAGTACTTC. Translating gives CASSLISHLAGGSYEQYF.